The 15 T cell receptor beta chains below come from one sample, sequenced in a study of T-cell memory formation after mild COVID-19. Each CDR3 protein is one row after TCRdb ran MiXCR on the 5' RACE reads. The sample lists about 440,000 distinct CDR3 sequences; roughly 20% were seen once. Sequencing was done on a sample of PBMCs or a T cell subset sorted from them (not recorded which). The receptors originated from an adult woman who had mild COVID-19 (a few samples of this study predate the infection). Cell type and time point are not known.

The chain carries TRBV20-1 and TRBJ2-3; D is perhaps TRBD1 (5 bases). The CDR3 contains 8 residues. The germline V gene has CDR1 DFQATT and CDR2 SNEGSKA (reference sequence). Here the CDR3 DNA reads TGCAGAGTCGGACAGCAGTATTTT. It is translated as CRVGQQYF.

A few counts support this clonotype. The chain carries TRBV6-1 and TRBJ1-3; 7 bases agree with TRBD1. The germline V gene has CDR1 MNHNS and CDR2 SASEGT. The CDR3 runs to 15 residues. Unmatched junction bases numbered 6, after V lost 5 bases and J lost 2 bases. The CDR3 region is CASSTGTATGNTIYF. The CDR3 DNA reads as TGTGCCAGCAGTACCGGGACAGCCACTGGAAACACCATATATTTT.

The chain couples TRBV5-6 to TRBJ1-5; D perhaps matches TRBD1 (5 bases). V lost 3 bases, J lost 1 base, and 8 bases lay in between. CDR1 SGHDT and CDR2 YYEEEE come from the germline V gene. This CDR3 region has 14 residues. CDR3 nucleotide sequence: TGTGCCAGCAGCTACCGACAGAGCAATCAGCCCCAGCATTTT. Protein sequence: CASSYRQSNQPQHF.

The chain carries TRBV5-1 and TRBJ2-7; the D gene is possibly TRBD1 (7 bases). Trimming removed 1 base at V and 6 bases at J, with 11 bases between. This CDR3 region has 13 residues. Germline V gives CDR1 SGHRS, CDR2 YFSETQ. The CDR3 DNA reads as TGCGCCAGCAGCTTGCCGGGGGACAGCGAGCAGTACTTC. Encoded protein: CASSLPGDSEQYF.

The chain carries TRBV12-3 or TRBV12-4 and TRBJ2-2; 7 bases fit TRBD1. The CDR3 sequence is 14 residues long. V trimming: 6 bases; J trimming: 5 bases; junction bases outside the gene matches: 6. The CDR3 coding sequence is TGTGCCAGCAGACAGGGACAGTTTACCGGGGAGCTGTTTTTT. Translated, it gives CASRQGQFTGELFF.

A few counts support this clonotype. As DNA, the CDR3 is TGCGCCAGCAGCCAGGGACTAGCGGGAGTAGATACGCAGTATTTT. It encodes CASSQGLAGVDTQYF. The chain combines TRBV5-1 with TRBJ2-3; 14 bases line up with TRBD2. Germline lookup yields CDR1 SGHRS and CDR2 YFSETQ. This CDR3 region has 15 residues. V lost 4 bases and J lost 5; bases outside the gene matches: 3.

This clonotype was found a few times. The V and J genes are TRBV5-1 and TRBJ2-1; TRBD2 matches 11 bases. The CDR3 runs to 19 residues. Germline lookup yields CDR1 SGHRS and CDR2 YFSETQ. Trimming took 4 bases from V and 12 from J; bases not matched to a gene: 24. CDR3 DNA: TGCGCCAGCAGCCCATCCGGGACTAGCGGAATAAGCTCCTACAAGGTGCAGTTCTTC. It is translated as CASSPSGTSGISSYKVQFF. The complete variable domain, with remaining parts taken from reference TRBV5-1 and TRBJ2-1, reads KAGVTQTPRYLIKTRGQQVTLSCSPISGHRSVSWYQQTPGQGLQFLFEYFSETQRNKGNFPGRFSGRQFSNSRSEMNVSTLELGDSALYLCASSPSGTSGISSYKVQFFGPGTRLTVL.

This clonotype has just a few counts. The rearrangement joins TRBV7-9 to TRBJ2-2; 7 bases line up with TRBD2. Trimming removed 5 bases from V and 2 bases from J; junction bases left unmatched: 8. The germline V gene encodes CDR1 SEHNR and CDR2 FQNEAQ (reference sequence). The CDR3 is 16 residues long. The CDR3 is CASSTRERGNTGELFF. As DNA, the CDR3 is TGTGCCAGCAGCACCCGAGAGCGGGGTAACACCGGGGAGCTGTTTTTT.

The CDR3 here is CASSLEQGVIMNTEAFF. The CDR3 DNA follows: TGCGCCAGCAGCTTGGAGCAGGGGGTCATCATGAACACTGAAGCTTTCTTT. The V and J genes are TRBV5-1 and TRBJ1-1, with 7 bases matching TRBD1. Trimming took 0 bases from V and 0 from J; bases not matched to a gene: 8. Germline V lookup: CDR1 SGHRS, CDR2 YFSETQ. The CDR3 consists of 17 residues.

This clonotype was observed a few times. This chain joins TRBV6-2 or TRBV6-3 and TRBJ1-2; no definite D call. The CDR3 consists of 15 residues. V was pared by 7 bases and J by 4 bases, with 19 bases between. Per germline, CDR1 MNHEY and CDR2 SVGEGT. CDR3 DNA: TGTGCCAGCACATCCAATGTCCGTGGCCTCTATGGCTACACCTTC. Its protein is CASTSNVRGLYGYTF.

This clonotype has more than one count but fewer than ten. The chain has TRBV25-1 and TRBJ1-2, with D possibly TRBD1 on 6 matching bases. The V end was cut by 7 bases, the J end by 7 bases, with 10 bases between. The CDR3 contains 11 residues. Per the germline V gene, CDR1 is MGHDK and CDR2 is SYGVNS. The CDR3 coding sequence is TGTGCCAGCATCGGGGACATTGGCTACACCTTC. This gives the protein CASIGDIGYTF.

This clonotype was seen a handful of times. The chain employs TRBV18 and TRBJ2-3, with 7 positions matching TRBD2. Trimming at V came to 4 bases and at J to 2 bases, leaving 6 bases not matched to a gene. The CDR3 sequence is 15 residues long. Germline CDR1 KGHSH, CDR2 LQKENI. The CDR3 nucleotides read TGTGCCAGCTCACGAGGGGAGGGAAACACAGATACGCAGTATTTT. This translates into CASSRGEGNTDTQYF. The complete variable domain, with remaining parts taken from reference TRBV18 and TRBJ2-3, reads NAGVMQNPRHLVRRRGQEARLRCSPMKGHSHVYWYRQLPEEGLKFMVYLQKENIIDESGMPKERFSAEFPKEGPSILRIQQVVRGDSAAYFCASSRGEGNTDTQYFGPGTRLTVL.

The V call is TRBV9, the J call TRBJ1-6; D remains ambiguous. V lost 0 bases to trimming and J lost 3 bases, with 7 bases between them. The CDR3 spans 15 residues. The germline V gene has CDR1 SGDLS and CDR2 YYNGEE. The CDR3 protein is CASSVGEDYNSPLHF. The CDR3 DNA reads TGTGCCAGCAGCGTAGGAGAGGACTATAATTCACCCCTCCACTTT.

There are a few counts of this clonotype. One end of the junction varies from germline; a read error may be responsible. V and J are TRBV7-7 and TRBJ2-1; D is possibly TRBD2 (6 bases). The length of the CDR3 is 15 residues. Germline CDR1 SSHAT, CDR2 FNYEAQ (reference sequence). For the CDR3, the DNA is TGTGCTAGCAGCTTAGGCGCGGGAATAAATAATGAGCAGTTCTTC. Protein product: CASSLGAGINNEQFF.

The CDR3 coding sequence is TGTGCCAGCAGTAATGGGGACACTGAAGCTTTCTTT. Translating gives CASSNGDTEAFF. This chain joins TRBV6-5 and TRBJ1-1; no clear D. The germline gives CDR1 MNHEY, CDR2 SVGAGI. The V and J ends lost 5 bases and 3 bases respectively, with 7 bases between them. The CDR3 consists of 12 residues.